The T cell receptor (beta chain) described here comes from a study of blood T cell repertoires in COVID-19. Study as a whole: Acute and convalescent COVID-19 samples came from the United States, Italy and Spain. In each case, the material was cDNA or gDNA derived from T cells, B-cell-depleted T cells, or PBMCs.

Germline-derived CDR1 and CDR2 are MDHEN and SYDVKM. The V segment lost 2 bases and the J segment 2 bases; nucleotides outside the gene matches: 9. The CDR3 consists of 18 residues. Authors' data handling: The authors estimated nucleated cell counts from reference gene primer amplification. Profiling relied on immunoSEQ multiplex PCR, and the TCRdb table lists in-frame clones only, not all of them. V, J and clone size are those of that table, while D and trimming were read from the DNA. The top ten clones hold less than 5.5% of a sample with tens of thousands of clones, over 80% of them seen once. This chain links TRBV28 with TRBJ2-3; 11 nucleotides agree with TRBD2. Sequencing input: peripheral blood. This receptor was taken from a human donor in a cohort sampled during active COVID-19. The CDR3 region has the DNA TGTGCCAGCAGTTTAGCCCCTAGCGGGAGGCCACTCACAGATACGCAGTATTTT. This encodes CASSLAPSGRPLTDTQYF. The full variable domain, in which reference TRBV28 and TRBJ2-3 provide the parts outside the CDR3, is DVKVTQSSRYLVKRTGEKVFLECVQDMDHENMFWYRQDPGLGLRLIYFSYDVKMKEKGDIPEGYSVSREKKERFSLILESASTNQTSMYLCASSLAPSGRPLTDTQYFGPGTRLTVL.